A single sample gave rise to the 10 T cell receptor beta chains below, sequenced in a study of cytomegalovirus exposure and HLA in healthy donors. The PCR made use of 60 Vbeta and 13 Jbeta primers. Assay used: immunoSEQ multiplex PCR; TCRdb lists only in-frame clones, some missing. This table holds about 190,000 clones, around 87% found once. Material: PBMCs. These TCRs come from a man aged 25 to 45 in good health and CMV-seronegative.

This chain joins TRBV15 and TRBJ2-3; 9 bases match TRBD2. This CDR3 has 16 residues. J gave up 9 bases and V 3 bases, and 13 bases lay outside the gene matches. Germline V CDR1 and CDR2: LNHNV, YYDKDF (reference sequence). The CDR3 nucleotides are TGTGCCACCAGCAGGGAAACCGGGACTAGCTTGTCAACGCAGTATTTT. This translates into CATSRETGTSLSTQYF.

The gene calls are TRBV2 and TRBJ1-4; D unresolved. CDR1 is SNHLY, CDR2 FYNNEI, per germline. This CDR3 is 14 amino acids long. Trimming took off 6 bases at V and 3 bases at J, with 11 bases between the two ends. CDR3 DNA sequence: TGTGCCAGCAGAGTTTTCGGGGCTAATGAAAAACTGTTTTTT. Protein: CASRVFGANEKLFF.

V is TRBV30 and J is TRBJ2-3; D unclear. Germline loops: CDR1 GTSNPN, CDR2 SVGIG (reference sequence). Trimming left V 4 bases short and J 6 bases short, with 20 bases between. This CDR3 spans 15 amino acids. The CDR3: CAWTETPRSSDTQYF. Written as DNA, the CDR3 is TGTGCCTGGACGGAGACCCCCCGCTCCTCCGATACGCAGTATTTT. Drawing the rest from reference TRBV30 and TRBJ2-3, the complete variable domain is SQTIHQWPATLVQPVGSPLSLECTVEGTSNPNLYWYRQAAGRGLQLLFYSVGIGQISSEVPQNLSASRPQDRQFILSSKKLLLSDSGFYLCAWTETPRSSDTQYFGPGTRLTVL.

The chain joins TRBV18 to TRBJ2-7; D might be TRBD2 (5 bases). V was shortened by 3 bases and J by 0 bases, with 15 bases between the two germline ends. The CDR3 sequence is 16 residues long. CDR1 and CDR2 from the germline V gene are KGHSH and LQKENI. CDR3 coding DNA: TGTGCCAGCTCACCTTTAAGGACGGGAAGCTCCTACGAGCAGTACTTC. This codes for CASSPLRTGSSYEQYF.

CDR3 nucleotide sequence: TGTGCCAGCAGTCTGGGGACAGGGGGTCCGAGCAATCAGCCCCAGCATTTT. Protein: CASSLGTGGPSNQPQHF. The gene calls are TRBV28 and TRBJ1-5; TRBD1 agrees at 11 bases. The CDR3 sequence is 17 residues long. V dropped 5 bases and J dropped 1; count of bases not matched to a gene: 7. Germline lookup yields CDR1 MDHEN and CDR2 SYDVKM.

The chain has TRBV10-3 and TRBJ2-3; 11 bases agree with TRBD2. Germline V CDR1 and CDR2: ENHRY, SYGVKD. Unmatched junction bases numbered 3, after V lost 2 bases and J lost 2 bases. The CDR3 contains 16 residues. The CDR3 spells CAISEGTSGPTDTQYF. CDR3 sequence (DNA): TGTGCCATCAGTGAGGGGACTAGCGGTCCCACAGATACGCAGTATTTT.

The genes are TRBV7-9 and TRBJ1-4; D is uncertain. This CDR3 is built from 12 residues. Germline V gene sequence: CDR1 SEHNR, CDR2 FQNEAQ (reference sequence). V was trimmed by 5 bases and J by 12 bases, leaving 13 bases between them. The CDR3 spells CASSLTREELFF. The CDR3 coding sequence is TGTGCCAGCAGCCTTACACGGGAGGAACTGTTTTTT.

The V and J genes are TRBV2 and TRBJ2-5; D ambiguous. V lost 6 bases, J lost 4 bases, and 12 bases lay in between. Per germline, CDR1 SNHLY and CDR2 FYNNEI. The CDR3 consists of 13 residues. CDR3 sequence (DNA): TGTGCCAGCAGCCTTGGAAGCGTAGAGACCCAGTACTTC. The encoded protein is CASSLGSVETQYF. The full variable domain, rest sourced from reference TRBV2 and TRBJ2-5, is EPEVTQTPSHQVTQMGQEVILRCVPISNHLYFYWYRQILGQKVEFLVSFYNNEISEKSEIFDDQFSVERPDGSNFTLKIRSTKLEDSAMYFCASSLGSVETQYFGPGTRLLVL.

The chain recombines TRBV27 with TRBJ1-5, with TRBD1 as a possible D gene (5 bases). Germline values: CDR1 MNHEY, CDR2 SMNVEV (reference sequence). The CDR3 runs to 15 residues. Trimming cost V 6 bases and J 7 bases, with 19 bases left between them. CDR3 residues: CASRARGDPGQPQHF. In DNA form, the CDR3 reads TGTGCCAGCAGGGCCCGGGGGGACCCGGGGCAGCCCCAGCATTTT.

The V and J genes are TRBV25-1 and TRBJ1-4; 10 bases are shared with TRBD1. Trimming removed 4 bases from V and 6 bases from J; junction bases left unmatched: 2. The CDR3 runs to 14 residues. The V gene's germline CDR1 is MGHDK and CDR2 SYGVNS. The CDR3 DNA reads TGTGCCAGCAGTGGGGACAGGGGCGATGAAAAACTGTTTTTT. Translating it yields CASSGDRGDEKLFF.